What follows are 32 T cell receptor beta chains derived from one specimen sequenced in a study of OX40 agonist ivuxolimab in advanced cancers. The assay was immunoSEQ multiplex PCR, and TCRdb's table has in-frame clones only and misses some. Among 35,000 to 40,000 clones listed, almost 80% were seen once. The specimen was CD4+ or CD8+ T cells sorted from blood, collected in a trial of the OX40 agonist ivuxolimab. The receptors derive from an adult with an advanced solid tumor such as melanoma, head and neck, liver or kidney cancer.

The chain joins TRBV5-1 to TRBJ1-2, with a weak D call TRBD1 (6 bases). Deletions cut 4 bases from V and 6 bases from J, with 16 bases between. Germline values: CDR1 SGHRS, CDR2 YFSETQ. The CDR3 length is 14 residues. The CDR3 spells CASSGSRGLDGYTF. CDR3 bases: TGCGCCAGCAGCGGTAGTCGGGGGCTAGATGGCTACACCTTC.

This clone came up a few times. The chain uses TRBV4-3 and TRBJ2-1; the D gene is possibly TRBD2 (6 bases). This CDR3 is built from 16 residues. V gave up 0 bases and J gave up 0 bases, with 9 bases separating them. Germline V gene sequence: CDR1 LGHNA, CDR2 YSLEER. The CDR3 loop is CASSQDVGGSYNEQFF. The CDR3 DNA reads TGCGCCAGCAGCCAAGATGTCGGGGGCTCCTACAATGAGCAGTTCTTC.

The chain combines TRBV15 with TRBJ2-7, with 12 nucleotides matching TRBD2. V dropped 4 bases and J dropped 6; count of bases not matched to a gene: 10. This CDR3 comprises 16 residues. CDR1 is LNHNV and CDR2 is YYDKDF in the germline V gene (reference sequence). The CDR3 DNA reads TGTGCCACCAGCACCGGACGGGGACTAGCGGGTTCCGAGCAGTACTTC. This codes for CATSTGRGLAGSEQYF.

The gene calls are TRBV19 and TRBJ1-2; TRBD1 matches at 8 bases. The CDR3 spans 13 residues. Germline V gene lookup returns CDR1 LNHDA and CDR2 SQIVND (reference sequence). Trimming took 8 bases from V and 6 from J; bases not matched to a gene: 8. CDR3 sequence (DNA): TGTGCCAGTCTCAGGGGGCCGTTCGATGGCTACACCTTC. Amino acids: CASLRGPFDGYTF.

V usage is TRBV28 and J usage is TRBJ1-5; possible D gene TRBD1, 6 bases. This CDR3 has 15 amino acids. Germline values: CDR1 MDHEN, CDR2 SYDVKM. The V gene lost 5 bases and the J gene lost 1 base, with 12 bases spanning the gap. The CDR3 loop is CASSLLRGSNQPQHF. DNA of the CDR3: TGTGCCAGCAGTCTTCTCAGGGGAAGCAATCAGCCCCAGCATTTT.

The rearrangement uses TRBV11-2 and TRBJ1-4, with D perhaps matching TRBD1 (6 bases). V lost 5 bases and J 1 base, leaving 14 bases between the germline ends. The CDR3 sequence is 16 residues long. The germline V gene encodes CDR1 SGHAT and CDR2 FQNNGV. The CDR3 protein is CASSTLRGRTNEKLFF. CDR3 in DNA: TGTGCCAGCAGCACCCTCAGGGGACGAACTAATGAAAAACTGTTTTTT.

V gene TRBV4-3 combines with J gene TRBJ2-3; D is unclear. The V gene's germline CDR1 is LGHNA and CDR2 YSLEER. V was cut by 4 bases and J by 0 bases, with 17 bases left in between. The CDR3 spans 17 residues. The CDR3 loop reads CASSPRNGYISTDTQYF. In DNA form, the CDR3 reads TGCGCCAGCAGCCCACGGAACGGCTATATCAGCACAGATACGCAGTATTTT.

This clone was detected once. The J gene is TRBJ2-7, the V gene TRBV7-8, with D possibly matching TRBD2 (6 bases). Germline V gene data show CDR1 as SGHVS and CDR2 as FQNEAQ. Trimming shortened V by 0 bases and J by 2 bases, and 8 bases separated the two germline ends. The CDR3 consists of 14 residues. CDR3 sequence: CASSLAEGTYEQYF. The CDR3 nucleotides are TGTGCCAGCAGCTTAGCGGAGGGGACCTACGAGCAGTACTTC.

DNA of the CDR3: TGTGCCAGCAGCTTTACCCCGACTAGCACAGATACGCAGTATTTT. This sequence encodes CASSFTPTSTDTQYF. The chain employs TRBV5-6 and TRBJ2-3; no clear D gene. Germline CDR1 and CDR2: SGHDT and YYEEEE. Between the trimmed V and J ends, which lost 2 bases and 0 bases, there was a span of 10 bases. CDR3 length: 15 residues.

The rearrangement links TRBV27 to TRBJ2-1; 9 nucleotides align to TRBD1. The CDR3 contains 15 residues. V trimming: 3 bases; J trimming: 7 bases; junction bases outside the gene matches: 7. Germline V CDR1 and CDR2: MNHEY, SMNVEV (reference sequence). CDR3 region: CASSLEGTGRNEQFF. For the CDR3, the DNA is TGTGCCAGCAGTTTGGAGGGGACAGGGCGTAATGAGCAGTTCTTC.

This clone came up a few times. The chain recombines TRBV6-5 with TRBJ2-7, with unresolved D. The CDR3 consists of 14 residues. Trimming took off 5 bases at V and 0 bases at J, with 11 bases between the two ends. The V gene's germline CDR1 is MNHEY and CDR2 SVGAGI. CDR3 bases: TGTGCCAGCAGTAGGACCGTTAGCTCCTACGAGCAGTACTTC. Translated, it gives CASSRTVSSYEQYF.

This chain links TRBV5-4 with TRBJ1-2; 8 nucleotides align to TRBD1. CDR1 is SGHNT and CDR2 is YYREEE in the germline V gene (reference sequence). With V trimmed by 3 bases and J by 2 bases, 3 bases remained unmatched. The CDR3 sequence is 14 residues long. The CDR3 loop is CASSSGTGNYGYTF. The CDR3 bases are TGTGCCAGCAGCTCGGGGACAGGCAACTATGGCTACACCTTC.

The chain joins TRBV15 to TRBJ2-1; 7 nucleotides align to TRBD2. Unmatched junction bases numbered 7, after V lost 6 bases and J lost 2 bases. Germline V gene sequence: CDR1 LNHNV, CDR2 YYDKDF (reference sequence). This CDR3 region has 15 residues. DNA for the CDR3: TGTGCCACCAGAGCGGGACTCCCCACCTACAATGAGCAGTTCTTC. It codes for CATRAGLPTYNEQFF.

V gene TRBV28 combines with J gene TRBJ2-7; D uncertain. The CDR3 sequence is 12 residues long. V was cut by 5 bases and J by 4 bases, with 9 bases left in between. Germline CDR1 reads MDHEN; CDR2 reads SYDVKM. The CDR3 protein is CASSRQKYEQYF. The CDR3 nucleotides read TGTGCCAGCAGTCGACAAAAATACGAGCAGTACTTC.

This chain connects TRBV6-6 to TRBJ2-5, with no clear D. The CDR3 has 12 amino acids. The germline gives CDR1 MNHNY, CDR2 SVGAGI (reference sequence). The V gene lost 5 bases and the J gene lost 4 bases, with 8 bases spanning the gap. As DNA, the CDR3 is TGTGCCAGCAGTCGGAGAGGAGAGACCCAGTACTTC. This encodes CASSRRGETQYF.

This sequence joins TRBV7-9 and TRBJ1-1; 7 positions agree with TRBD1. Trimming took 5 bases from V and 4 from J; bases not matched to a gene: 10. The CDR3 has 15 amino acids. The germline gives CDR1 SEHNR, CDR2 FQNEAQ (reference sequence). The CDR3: CASSLGQAKSTEAFF. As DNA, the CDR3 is TGTGCCAGCAGCCTTGGACAGGCCAAAAGCACTGAAGCTTTCTTT.

The CDR3 nucleotides read TGTGCCAGCAGTTATCTCAGCTCCTACGAGCAGTACTTC. Protein: CASSYLSSYEQYF. The gene calls are TRBV6-6 and TRBJ2-7; no definite D call. V lost 3 bases and J 0 bases, leaving 6 bases between the germline ends. Germline V gene data show CDR1 as MNHNY and CDR2 as SVGAGI (reference sequence). This CDR3 spans 13 amino acids.

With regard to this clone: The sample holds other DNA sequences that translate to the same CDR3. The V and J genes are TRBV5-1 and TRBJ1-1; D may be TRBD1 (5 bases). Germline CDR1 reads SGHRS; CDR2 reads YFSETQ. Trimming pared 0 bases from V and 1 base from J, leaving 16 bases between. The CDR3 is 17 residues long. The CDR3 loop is CASSLGLGRGGNTEAFF. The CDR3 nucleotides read TGCGCCAGCAGCTTGGGCCTCGGTAGGGGTGGGAACACTGAAGCTTTCTTT.

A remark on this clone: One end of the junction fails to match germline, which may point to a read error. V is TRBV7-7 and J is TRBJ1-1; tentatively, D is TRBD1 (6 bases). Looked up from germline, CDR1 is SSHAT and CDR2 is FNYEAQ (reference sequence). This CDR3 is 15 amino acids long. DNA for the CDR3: TGTGCTAGCAGCCCCCTCCAGGGGTCGAACACTGAAGCTTTCTTT. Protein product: CASSPLQGSNTEAFF.

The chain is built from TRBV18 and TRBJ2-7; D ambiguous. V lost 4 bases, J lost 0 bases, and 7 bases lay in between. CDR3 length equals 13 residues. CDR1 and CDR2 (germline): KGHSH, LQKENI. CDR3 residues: CASSRASSYEQYF. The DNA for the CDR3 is TGTGCCAGCTCACGTGCGAGCTCCTACGAGCAGTACTTC.

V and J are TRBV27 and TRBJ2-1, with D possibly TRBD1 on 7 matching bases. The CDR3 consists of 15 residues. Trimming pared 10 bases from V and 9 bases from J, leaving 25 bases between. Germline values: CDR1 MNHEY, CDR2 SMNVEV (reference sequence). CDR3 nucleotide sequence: TGTGCCACCTCCTCGGGGGCAGGGGGGACGAGTGAGCAGTTCTTC. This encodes CATSSGAGGTSEQFF.

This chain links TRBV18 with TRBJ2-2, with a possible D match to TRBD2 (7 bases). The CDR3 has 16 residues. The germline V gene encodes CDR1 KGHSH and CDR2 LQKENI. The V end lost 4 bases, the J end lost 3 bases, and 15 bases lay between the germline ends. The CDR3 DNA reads TGTGCCAGCTCACGGGGCGGGGGCCGGGACACCGGGGAGCTGTTTTTT. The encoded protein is CASSRGGGRDTGELFF. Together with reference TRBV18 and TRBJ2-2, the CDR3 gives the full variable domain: NAGVMQNPRHLVRRRGQEARLRCSPMKGHSHVYWYRQLPEEGLKFMVYLQKENIIDESGMPKERFSAEFPKEGPSILRIQQVVRGDSAAYFCASSRGGGRDTGELFFGEGSRLTVL.

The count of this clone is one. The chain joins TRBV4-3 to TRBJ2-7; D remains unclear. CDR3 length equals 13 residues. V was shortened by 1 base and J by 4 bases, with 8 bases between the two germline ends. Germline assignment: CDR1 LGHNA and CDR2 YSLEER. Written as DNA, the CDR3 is TGCGCCAGCAGCCAAGCTGAGAATTACGAGCAGTACTTC. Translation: CASSQAENYEQYF.

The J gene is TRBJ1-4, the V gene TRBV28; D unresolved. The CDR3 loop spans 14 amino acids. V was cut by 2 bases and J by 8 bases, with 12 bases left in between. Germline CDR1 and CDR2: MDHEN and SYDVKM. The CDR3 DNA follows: TGTGCCAGCAGTTTAGTGGGTGGAAGGGAAAAACTGTTTTTT. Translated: CASSLVGGREKLFF. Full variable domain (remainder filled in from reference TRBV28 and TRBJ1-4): DVKVTQSSRYLVKRTGEKVFLECVQDMDHENMFWYRQDPGLGLRLIYFSYDVKMKEKGDIPEGYSVSREKKERFSLILESASTNQTSMYLCASSLVGGREKLFFGSGTQLSVL.

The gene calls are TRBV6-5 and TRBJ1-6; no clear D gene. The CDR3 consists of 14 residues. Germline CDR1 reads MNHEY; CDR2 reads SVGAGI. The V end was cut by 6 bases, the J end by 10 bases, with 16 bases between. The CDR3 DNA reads TGTGCCAGCAGGTTCCGGGCTGAGCAATCACCCCTCCACTTT. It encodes CASRFRAEQSPLHF.

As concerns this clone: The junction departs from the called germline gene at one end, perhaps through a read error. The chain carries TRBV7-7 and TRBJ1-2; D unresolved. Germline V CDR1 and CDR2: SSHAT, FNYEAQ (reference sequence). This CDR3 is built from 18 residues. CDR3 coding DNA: TGTGCTAGCAGCTCGAACTGGGATACTGGAAGCGTGGGCTATGGCTACACCTTC. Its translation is CASSSNWDTGSVGYGYTF.

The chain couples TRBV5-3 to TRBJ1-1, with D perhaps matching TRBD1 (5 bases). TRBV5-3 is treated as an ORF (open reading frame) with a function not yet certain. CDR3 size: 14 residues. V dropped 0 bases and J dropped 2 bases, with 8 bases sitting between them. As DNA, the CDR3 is TGTGCCAGAAGCTTGGGACAGTCAAACACTGAAGCTTTCTTT. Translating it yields CARSLGQSNTEAFF.

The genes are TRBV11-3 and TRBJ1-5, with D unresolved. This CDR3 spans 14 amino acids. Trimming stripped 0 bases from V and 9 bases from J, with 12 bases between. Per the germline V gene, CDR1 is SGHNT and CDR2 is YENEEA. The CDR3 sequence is CASSLDLTLGPQHF. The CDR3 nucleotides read TGTGCCAGCAGCTTAGATCTCACCCTCGGGCCCCAGCATTTT.

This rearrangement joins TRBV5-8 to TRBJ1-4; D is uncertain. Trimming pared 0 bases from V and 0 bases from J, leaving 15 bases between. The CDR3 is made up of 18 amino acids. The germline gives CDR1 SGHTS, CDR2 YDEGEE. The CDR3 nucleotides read TGTGCCAGCAGCTTGGAAGGAGGAACGGGAACAACTAATGAAAAACTGTTTTTT. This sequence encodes CASSLEGGTGTTNEKLFF.

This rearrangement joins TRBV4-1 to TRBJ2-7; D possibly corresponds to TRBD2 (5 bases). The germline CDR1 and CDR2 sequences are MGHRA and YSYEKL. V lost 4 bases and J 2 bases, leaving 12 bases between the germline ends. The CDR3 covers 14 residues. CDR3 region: CASSRERETYEQYF. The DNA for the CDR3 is TGCGCCAGCAGCCGGGAGAGGGAAACCTACGAGCAGTACTTC.

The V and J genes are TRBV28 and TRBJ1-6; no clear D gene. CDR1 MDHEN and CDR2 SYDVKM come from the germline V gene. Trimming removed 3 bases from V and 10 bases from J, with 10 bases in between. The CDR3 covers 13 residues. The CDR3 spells CASSLDLGSPLHF. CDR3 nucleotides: TGTGCCAGCAGTTTGGACCTGGGGTCACCCCTCCACTTT. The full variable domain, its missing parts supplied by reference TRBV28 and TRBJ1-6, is DVKVTQSSRYLVKRTGEKVFLECVQDMDHENMFWYRQDPGLGLRLIYFSYDVKMKEKGDIPEGYSVSREKKERFSLILESASTNQTSMYLCASSLDLGSPLHFGNGTRLTVT.

The CDR3 region has the DNA TGTGCCAGCAGCTCCCGGACAGGGGTTCAGCGGGGGGCGCAAGAGACCCAGTACTTC. Protein: CASSSRTGVQRGAQETQYF. This rearrangement joins TRBV7-2 to TRBJ2-5; D may match TRBD1 or TRBD2 (9 bases each). Germline assignment: CDR1 SGHTA and CDR2 FQGNSA. V dropped 4 bases and J dropped 2 bases, with 26 bases sitting between them. CDR3 length: 19 amino acids.